Given below is one T cell receptor beta chain in context. Antigen: not known. An end of the junction differs from the germline gene, which may be a read error. The data derive from a study of cytomegalovirus exposure and HLA in healthy donors. For the study at large: From donors who were HLA-typed, an early data release held 75 million to 85 million unique TCRs.

Findings and caveats of the study: Both high specificity and high sensitivity reportedly marked the classifier's diagnosis of cytomegalovirus status. Beyond CMV serostatus, there was no information to go on about immune exposure.

CDR3 size: 16 residues. CDR1 and CDR2 (germline): SGHDT, YYEEEE. The PCR made use of 60 Vbeta and 13 Jbeta primers. Measured with immunoSEQ multiplex PCR; TCRdb has only the in-frame clones, and not every one. The top ten hold roughly 0.79% of the sample, which has about 110,000 clones, over 70% seen once. The material sequenced was PBMCs. This chain connects TRBV5-6 to TRBJ2-2; no firm D call. The sequence derives from a boy younger than 18 in good health and CMV-seronegative. The CDR3 reads CASRLRGPSNTGELFF. CDR3 nucleotide sequence: TGTGCCAGCCGCTTGAGAGGCCCCTCGAACACCGGGGAGCTGTTTTTT. Full variable domain (remainder filled in from reference TRBV5-6 and TRBJ2-2): DAGVTQSPTHLIKTRGQQVTLRCSPKSGHDTVSWYQQALGQGPQFIFQYYEEEERQRGNFPDRFSGHQFPNYSSELNVNALLLGDSALYLCASRLRGPSNTGELFFGEGSRLTVL.